This T cell receptor beta chain was captured by sequencing in a study of T cell responses to AZD1222 COVID-19 vaccine. The study's findings and limits: In a largely white British group with more females than males, clonal diversity was possibly underestimated. Baseline serostatus was positive in only a handful of AZD1222 recipients.

The CDR3 spans 15 residues. V was pared by 0 bases and J by 4 bases, with 10 bases between. Germline V gene sequence: CDR1 KGHSH, CDR2 LQKENI. Using immunoSEQ multiplex PCR, the repertoire was profiled, and TCRdb retains in-frame clones only, with some absent. The data show around 94,000 clones, with less than 90% seen just once and about a sixth held by the top ten. As concerns this clone: Its target is not known.

The sequence was obtained from an adult in good health. The material sequenced was peripheral blood, taken on day 0 of AZD1222 vaccination. This chain connects TRBV18 to TRBJ1-3; D not certain. CDR3 region: CASSPPPDRGNTIYF. CDR3 coding DNA: TGTGCCAGCTCACCACCACCAGATCGCGGAAACACCATATATTTT.